The 9 T cell receptor beta chains given below trace back to one sample, sequenced in a study of blood T cell repertoires in COVID-19. Using immunoSEQ multiplex PCR, the repertoire was profiled, and TCRdb retains in-frame clones only, with some absent. The sample records roughly 200,000 clones, about 83% being singletons. The specimen was PBMCs or T cells enriched from blood (not recorded which). The receptor source for this set is a man aged 40-49 years with acute COVID-19.

The chain carries TRBV10-3 and TRBJ1-3, with D unclear. V gave up 4 bases and J gave up 3 bases, with 7 bases separating them. Germline CDR1 and CDR2: ENHRY and SYGVKD. The CDR3 spans 13 residues. The CDR3 is CAISGLIGNTIYF. DNA for the CDR3: TGTGCCATCAGTGGGCTCATTGGAAACACCATATATTTT.

The gene calls are TRBV7-3 and TRBJ1-2; 12 nucleotides agree with TRBD1. The CDR3 has 15 residues. CDR1 is SGHTA and CDR2 is FQGTGA in the germline V gene. Trimming removed 5 bases from V and 8 bases from J; junction bases left unmatched: 9. CDR3 amino acids: CASSLEGQGAQGYTF. As DNA, the CDR3 is TGTGCCAGCAGCCTCGAGGGACAGGGGGCGCAAGGCTACACCTTC.

This chain joins TRBV9 and TRBJ1-3; 8 nucleotides agree with TRBD1. Looked up from germline, CDR1 is SGDLS and CDR2 is YYNGEE. This CDR3 has 16 amino acids. V was pared by 4 bases and J by 3 bases, with 9 bases of the junction left unmatched. In DNA, the CDR3 is TGTGCCAGCAGCTCGACCAAGGACAGGGATGGAAACACCATATATTTT. This encodes CASSSTKDRDGNTIYF.

V and J are TRBV19 and TRBJ1-5; 8 bases agree with TRBD1. The CDR3 has 17 amino acids. Germline loops: CDR1 LNHDA, CDR2 SQIVND (reference sequence). V was pared by 5 bases and J by 2 bases, with 11 bases of the junction left unmatched. CDR3 loop: CASSADRGPGGNQPQHF. CDR3 nucleotide sequence: TGTGCCAGTAGTGCCGACAGGGGTCCGGGTGGCAATCAGCCCCAGCATTTT.

This rearrangement joins TRBV27 to TRBJ2-3; a possible D gene is TRBD2 (5 bases). The V end lost 2 bases, the J end lost 0 bases, and 9 bases lay between the germline ends. CDR3 length: 15 amino acids. The germline V gene has CDR1 MNHEY and CDR2 SMNVEV (reference sequence). Here the CDR3 DNA reads TGTGCCAGCAGTTTAAGGAGGTCTAGCACAGATACGCAGTATTTT. As protein: CASSLRRSSTDTQYF.

The chain is built from TRBV27 and TRBJ1-2; D is unclear. The CDR3 extends over 9 amino acids. Per germline, CDR1 MNHEY and CDR2 SMNVEV (reference sequence). With 8 bases removed from V and 6 bases from J, the gap between germline ends came to 4 bases. The CDR3 loop reads CASQDGYTF. For the CDR3, the DNA is TGTGCCAGCCAGGATGGCTACACCTTC.

The rearrangement links TRBV5-6 to TRBJ1-4; D ambiguous. V lost 0 bases and J 0 bases, leaving 3 bases between the germline ends. Germline V gives CDR1 SGHDT, CDR2 YYEEEE. CDR3 size: 14 residues. The CDR3 nucleotides are TGTGCCAGCAGCTTGGCTGCAACTAATGAAAAACTGTTTTTT. Protein: CASSLAATNEKLFF.

CDR3 bases: TGTGCCAGCAGCTCTCGCGGGAGCACAGATACGCAGTATTTT. Amino acid sequence: CASSSRGSTDTQYF. This sequence joins TRBV5-5 and TRBJ2-3; perhaps TRBD2 as D (5 bases). The germline gives CDR1 SGHKS, CDR2 YYEKEE (reference sequence). V was pared by 3 bases and J by 0 bases, with 8 bases between. The CDR3 contains 14 residues.

The genes are TRBV12-3 or TRBV12-4 and TRBJ1-5; 7 bases agree with TRBD1. The CDR3 runs 13 residues. Unmatched junction bases numbered 10, after V lost 8 bases and J lost 9 bases. CDR3 loop: CASANQQGMPQHF. The CDR3 nucleotides are TGTGCCAGCGCTAACCAACAGGGGATGCCCCAGCATTTT.